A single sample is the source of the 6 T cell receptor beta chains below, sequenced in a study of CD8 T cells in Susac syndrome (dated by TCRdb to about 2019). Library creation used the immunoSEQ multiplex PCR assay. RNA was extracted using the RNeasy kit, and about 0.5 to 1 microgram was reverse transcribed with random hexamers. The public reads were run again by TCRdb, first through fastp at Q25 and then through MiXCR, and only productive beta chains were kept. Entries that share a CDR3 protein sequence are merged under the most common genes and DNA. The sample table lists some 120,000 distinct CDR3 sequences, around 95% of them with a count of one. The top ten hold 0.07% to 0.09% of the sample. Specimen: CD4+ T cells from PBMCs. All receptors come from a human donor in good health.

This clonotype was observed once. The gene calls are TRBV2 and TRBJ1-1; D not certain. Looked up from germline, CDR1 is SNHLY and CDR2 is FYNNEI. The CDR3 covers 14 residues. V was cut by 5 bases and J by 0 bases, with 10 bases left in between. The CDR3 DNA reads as TGTGCCAGCAGTCCGACATGGTTGAACACTGAAGCTTTCTTT. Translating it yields CASSPTWLNTEAFF.

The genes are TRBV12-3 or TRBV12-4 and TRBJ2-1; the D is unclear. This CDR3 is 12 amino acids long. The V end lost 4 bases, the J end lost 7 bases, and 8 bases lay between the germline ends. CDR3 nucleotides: TGTGCCAGCAGTTCGATCCGAAATGAGCAGTTCTTC. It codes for CASSSIRNEQFF.

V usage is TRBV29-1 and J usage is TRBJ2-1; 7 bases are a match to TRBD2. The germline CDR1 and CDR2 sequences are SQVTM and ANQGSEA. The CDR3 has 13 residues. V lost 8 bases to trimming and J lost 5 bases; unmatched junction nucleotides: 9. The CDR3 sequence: CSSGTTSDNEQFF. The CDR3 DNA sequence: TGCAGCTCCGGGACTACCTCGGACAATGAGCAGTTCTTC.

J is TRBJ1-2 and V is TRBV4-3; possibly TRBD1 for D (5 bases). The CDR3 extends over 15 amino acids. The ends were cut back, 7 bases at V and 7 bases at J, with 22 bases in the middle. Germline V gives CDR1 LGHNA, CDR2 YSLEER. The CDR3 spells CASKNVGTLVGGYTF. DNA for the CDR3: TGCGCCAGCAAGAATGTGGGGACCCTGGTCGGTGGCTACACCTTC.

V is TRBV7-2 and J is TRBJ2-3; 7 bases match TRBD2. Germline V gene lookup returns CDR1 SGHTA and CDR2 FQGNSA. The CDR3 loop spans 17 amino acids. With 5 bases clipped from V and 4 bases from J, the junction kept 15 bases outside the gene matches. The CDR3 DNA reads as TGTGCCAGCAGCAGACCTGGGGGGGAAGATCCTGCAGATACGCAGTATTTT. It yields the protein CASSRPGGEDPADTQYF.

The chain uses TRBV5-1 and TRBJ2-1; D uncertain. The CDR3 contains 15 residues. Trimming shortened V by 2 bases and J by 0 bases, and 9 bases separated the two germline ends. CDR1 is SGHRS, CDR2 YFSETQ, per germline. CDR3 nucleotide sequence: TGCGCCAGCAGCTTAAGACTGGTCTCCTACAATGAGCAGTTCTTC. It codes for CASSLRLVSYNEQFF.